The present T cell receptor beta chain was sequenced within a study of shared clonotypes between healthy human individuals. The table came from immunoSEQ multiplex PCR; TCRdb's copy has only in-frame clones and leaves some out. The sample yields millions of clones, about 95% seen once. The specimen sequenced was naive CD4+ T cells sorted from blood. Subset reported: CD45RA+ positively selected. The sequence came from a young man in good health.

In DNA form, the CDR3 reads TGTGCCAGCAGTGACGGCCCCCTCAATCAGCCCCAGCATTTT. Translated: CASSDGPLNQPQHF. The chain employs TRBV6-1 and TRBJ1-5; the D is unclear. Germline V CDR1 and CDR2: MNHNS, SASEGT. The length of the CDR3 is 14 residues. V lost 3 bases, J lost 3 bases, and 9 bases lay in between.